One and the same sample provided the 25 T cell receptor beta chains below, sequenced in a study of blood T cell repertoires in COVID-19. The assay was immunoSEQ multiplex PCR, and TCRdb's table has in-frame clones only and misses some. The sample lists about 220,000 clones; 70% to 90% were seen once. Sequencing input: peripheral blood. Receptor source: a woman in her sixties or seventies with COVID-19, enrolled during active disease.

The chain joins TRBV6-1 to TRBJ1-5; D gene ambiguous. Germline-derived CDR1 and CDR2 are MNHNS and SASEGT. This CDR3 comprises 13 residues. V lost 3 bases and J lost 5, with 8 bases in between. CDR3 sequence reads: CASSDDKDQPQHF. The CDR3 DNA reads TGTGCCAGCAGTGATGACAAGGATCAGCCCCAGCATTTT.

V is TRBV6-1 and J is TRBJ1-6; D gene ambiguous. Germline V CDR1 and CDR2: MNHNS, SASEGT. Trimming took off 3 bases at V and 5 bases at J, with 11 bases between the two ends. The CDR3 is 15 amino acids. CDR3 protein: CASSDLLRNNSPLHF. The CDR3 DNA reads TGTGCCAGCAGTGACCTCTTGAGGAATAATTCACCCCTCCACTTT.

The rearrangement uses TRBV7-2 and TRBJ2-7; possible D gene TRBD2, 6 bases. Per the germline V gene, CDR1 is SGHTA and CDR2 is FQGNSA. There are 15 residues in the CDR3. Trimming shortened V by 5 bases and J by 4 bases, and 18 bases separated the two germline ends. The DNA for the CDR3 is TGTGCCAGCAGCACGACCACCGGGCGGGGTTACGAGCAGTACTTC. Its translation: CASSTTTGRGYEQYF.

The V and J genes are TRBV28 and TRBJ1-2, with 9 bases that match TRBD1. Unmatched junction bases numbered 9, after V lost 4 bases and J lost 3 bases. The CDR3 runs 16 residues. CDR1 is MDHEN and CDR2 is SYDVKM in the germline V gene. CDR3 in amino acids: CASSSWTGEGDYGYTF. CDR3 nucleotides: TGTGCCAGCAGTTCATGGACAGGGGAAGGGGACTATGGCTACACCTTC.

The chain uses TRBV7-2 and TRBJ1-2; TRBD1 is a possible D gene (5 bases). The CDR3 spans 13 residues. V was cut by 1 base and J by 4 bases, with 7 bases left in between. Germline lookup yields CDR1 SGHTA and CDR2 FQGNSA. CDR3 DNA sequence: TGTGCCAGCAGCTTAGGGGGCCGCTATGGCTACACCTTC. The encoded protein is CASSLGGRYGYTF.

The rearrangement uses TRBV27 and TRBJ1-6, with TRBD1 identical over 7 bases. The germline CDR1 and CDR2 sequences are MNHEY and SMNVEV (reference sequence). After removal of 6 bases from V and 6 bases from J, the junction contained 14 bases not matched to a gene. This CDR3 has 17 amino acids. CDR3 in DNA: TGTGCCAGCAGCCTTTCCCTCGGGACAGCAAGTAATTCACCCCTCCACTTT. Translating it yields CASSLSLGTASNSPLHF.

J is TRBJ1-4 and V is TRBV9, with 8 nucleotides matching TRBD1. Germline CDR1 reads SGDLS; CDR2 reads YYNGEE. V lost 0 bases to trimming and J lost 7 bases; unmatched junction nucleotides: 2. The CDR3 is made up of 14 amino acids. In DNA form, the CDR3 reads TGTGCCAGCAGCGTAGCGGACAGGGTTGAAAAACTGTTTTTT. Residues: CASSVADRVEKLFF.

This chain's CDR3 is CASSPQGGQGQPQHF. CDR3 sequence (DNA): TGCGCCAGCAGCCCTCAGGGGGGACAGGGCCAGCCCCAGCATTTT. The chain uses TRBV5-1 and TRBJ1-5, with 9 positions matching TRBD1. With V trimmed by 4 bases and J by 7 bases, 9 bases remained unmatched. The CDR3 is 15 amino acids. Germline V CDR1 and CDR2: SGHRS, YFSETQ.

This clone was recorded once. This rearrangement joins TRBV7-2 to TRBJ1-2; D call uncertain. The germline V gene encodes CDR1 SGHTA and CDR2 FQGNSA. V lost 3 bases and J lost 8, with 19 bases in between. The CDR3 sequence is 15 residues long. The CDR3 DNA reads TGTGCCAGCAGCTTGGGGAGCCCGTTCTATGGCGGCTACACCTTC. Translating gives CASSLGSPFYGGYTF.

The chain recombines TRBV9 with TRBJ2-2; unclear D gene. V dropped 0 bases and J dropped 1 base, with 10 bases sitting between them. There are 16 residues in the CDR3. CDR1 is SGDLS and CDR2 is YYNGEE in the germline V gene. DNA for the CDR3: TGTGCCAGCAGCGTAGAATTTTCGCGGAACACCGGGGAGCTGTTTTTT. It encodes CASSVEFSRNTGELFF.

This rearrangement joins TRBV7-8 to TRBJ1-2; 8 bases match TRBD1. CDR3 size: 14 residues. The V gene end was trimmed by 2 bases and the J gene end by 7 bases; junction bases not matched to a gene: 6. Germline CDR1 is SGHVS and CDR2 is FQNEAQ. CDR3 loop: CASSLQGATRGYTF. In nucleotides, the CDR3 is TGTGCCAGCAGCTTACAGGGGGCGACTCGTGGCTACACCTTC.

The CDR3, as DNA: TGTGCCAGCAGCGTGAGGACTAGCGGACTCTACGAGCAGTACTTC. Translating gives CASSVRTSGLYEQYF. The rearrangement joins TRBV9 to TRBJ2-7; 10 nucleotides line up with TRBD2. The V gene's germline CDR1 is SGDLS and CDR2 YYNGEE. V dropped 2 bases and J dropped 3; count of bases not matched to a gene: 5. The CDR3 runs to 15 residues.

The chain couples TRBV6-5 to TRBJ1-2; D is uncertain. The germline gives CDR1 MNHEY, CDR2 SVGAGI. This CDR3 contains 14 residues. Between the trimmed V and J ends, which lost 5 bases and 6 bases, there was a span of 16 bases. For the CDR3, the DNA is TGTGCCAGCAGTAAACCGACTGAGACTGATGGCTACACCTTC. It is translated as CASSKPTETDGYTF.

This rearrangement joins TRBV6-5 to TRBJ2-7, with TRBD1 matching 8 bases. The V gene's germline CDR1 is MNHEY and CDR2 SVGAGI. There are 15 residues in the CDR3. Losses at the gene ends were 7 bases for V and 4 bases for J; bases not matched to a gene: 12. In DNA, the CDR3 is TGTGCCAGCACTCCCGGGCAGGGGGCCTTGTACGAGCAGTACTTC. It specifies CASTPGQGALYEQYF.

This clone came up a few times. The CDR3 sequence is CASSPTGRYEQYF. The DNA for the CDR3 is TGTGCCAGCTCACCTACAGGGCGTTACGAGCAGTACTTC. This chain links TRBV18 with TRBJ2-7; weak D call: TRBD1 (6 bases). Between the trimmed V and J ends, which lost 3 bases and 4 bases, there was a span of 10 bases. Per germline, CDR1 KGHSH and CDR2 LQKENI. The CDR3 length is 13 residues.

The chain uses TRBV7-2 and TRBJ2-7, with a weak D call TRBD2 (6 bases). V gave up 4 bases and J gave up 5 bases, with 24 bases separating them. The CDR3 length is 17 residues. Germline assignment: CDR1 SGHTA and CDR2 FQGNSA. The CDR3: CASSSLLSAGTRDEQYF. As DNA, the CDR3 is TGTGCCAGCAGCTCACTCCTCTCAGCGGGCACTAGGGACGAGCAGTACTTC.

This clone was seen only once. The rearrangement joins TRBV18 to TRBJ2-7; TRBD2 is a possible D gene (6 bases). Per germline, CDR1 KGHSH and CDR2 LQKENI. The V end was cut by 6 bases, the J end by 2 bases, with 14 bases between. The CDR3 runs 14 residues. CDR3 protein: CASSNWRVPYEQYF. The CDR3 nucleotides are TGTGCCAGCTCTAACTGGAGGGTGCCCTACGAGCAGTACTTC.

The chain's CDR3 is CASSGGGINSPLHF. The CDR3 DNA is TGTGCCAGCTCAGGTGGCGGTATTAATTCACCCCTCCACTTT. The rearrangement uses TRBV18 and TRBJ1-6; D ambiguous. The length of the CDR3 is 14 residues. V dropped 5 bases and J dropped 6 bases, with 11 bases sitting between them. CDR1 and CDR2 from the germline V gene are KGHSH and LQKENI.

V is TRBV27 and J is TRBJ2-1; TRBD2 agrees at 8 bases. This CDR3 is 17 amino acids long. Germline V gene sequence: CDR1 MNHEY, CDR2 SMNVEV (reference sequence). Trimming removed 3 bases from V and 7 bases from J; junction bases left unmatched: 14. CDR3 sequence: CASSLSSREGRLNEQFF. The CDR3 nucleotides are TGTGCCAGCAGTTTGAGTAGTCGGGAGGGCCGTCTAAATGAGCAGTTCTTC.

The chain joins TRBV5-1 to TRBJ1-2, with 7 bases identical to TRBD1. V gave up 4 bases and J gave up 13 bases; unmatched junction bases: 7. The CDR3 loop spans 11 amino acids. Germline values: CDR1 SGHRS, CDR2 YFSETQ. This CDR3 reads CASSKGDSSTF. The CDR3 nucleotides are TGCGCCAGCAGCAAGGGGGACAGCTCCACCTTC.

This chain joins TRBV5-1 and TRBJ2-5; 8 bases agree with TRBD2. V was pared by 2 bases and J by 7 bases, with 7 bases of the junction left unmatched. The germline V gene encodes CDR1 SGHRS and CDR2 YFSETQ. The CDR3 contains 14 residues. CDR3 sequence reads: CASSFETSVGTQYF. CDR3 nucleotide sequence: TGCGCCAGCAGCTTCGAGACTAGCGTCGGGACCCAGTACTTC.

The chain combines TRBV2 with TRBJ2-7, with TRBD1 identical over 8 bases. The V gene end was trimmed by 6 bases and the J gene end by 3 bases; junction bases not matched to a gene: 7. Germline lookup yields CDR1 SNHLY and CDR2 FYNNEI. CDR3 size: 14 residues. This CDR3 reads CASSLRDRIYEQYF. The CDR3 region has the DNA TGTGCCAGCAGCCTCCGGGACAGGATCTACGAGCAGTACTTC.

The CDR3 coding sequence is TGTGCCAGCAGTCCCTTGTGGCAGGCGATAAGCTACGAGCAGTACTTC. The encoded protein is CASSPLWQAISYEQYF. The chain couples TRBV27 to TRBJ2-7; D is unclear. The CDR3 has 16 residues. The V gene's germline CDR1 is MNHEY and CDR2 SMNVEV (reference sequence). The V gene lost 5 bases and the J gene lost 3 bases, with 20 bases spanning the gap.

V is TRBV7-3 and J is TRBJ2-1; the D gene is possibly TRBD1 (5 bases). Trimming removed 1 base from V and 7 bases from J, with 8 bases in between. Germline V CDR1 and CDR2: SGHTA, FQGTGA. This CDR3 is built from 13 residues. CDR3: CASSLSQGNEQFF. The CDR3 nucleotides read TGTGCCAGCAGCTTAAGCCAGGGAAATGAGCAGTTCTTC.

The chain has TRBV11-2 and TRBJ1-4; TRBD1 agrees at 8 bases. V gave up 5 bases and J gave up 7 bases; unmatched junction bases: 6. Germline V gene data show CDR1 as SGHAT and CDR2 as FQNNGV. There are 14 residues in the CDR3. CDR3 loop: CASSGDRRTEKLFF. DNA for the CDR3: TGTGCCAGCAGCGGGGACAGGCGGACTGAAAAACTGTTTTTT.